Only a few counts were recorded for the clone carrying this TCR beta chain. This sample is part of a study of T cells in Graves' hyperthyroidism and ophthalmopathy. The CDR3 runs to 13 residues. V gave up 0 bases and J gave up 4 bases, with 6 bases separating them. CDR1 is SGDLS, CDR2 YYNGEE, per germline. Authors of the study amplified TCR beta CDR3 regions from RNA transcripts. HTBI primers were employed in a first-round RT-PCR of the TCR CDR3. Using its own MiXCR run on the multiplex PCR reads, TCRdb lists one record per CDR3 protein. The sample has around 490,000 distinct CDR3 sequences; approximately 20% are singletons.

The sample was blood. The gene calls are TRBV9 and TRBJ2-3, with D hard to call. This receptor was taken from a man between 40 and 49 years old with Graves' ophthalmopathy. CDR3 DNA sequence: TGTGCCAGCAGCGTAGCGGCCGCAGATACGCAGTATTTT. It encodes CASSVAAADTQYF.